The T cell receptor (beta chain) described here comes from a study of blood T cell repertoires in COVID-19 (dated by TCRdb to the early 2020s). Background on the whole study: The collaborator samples originated in the United States, Italy and Spain and spanned the acute and convalescent phases of COVID-19. The prospective study material was composed of cDNA or gDNA derived from T cells, B-cell-depleted T cells, or PBMCs. Deeply sampled blood TCRbeta repertoires from subjects exposed to, actively infected with, or recovered from COVID-19 were included in the dataset. A freely available public database, intended as a resource for researchers studying the immune response to SARS-CoV-2, is where the repertoires were released. Samples were obtained from the ongoing ImmuneRACE study (first 160 participants) and from over a thousand subjects provided by 6 global collaborators. The sample metadata nearly always contained a de-identified subject ID, COVID-19 status, age in years and sex. Where available, HLA class I and class II types were obtained from metadata supplied by the sample provider rather than from assay-based typing.

Comments on this clone: Its target antigen remains unknown. No base qualities exist here, and no much larger clone lies one base off it.

Results the study describes overall, beyond this receptor: How much clinical and demographic metadata was included differed by source and by participant, and the metadata was provided uncurated.

Whole blood was collected in K2EDTA tubes by collaborating institutions according to the institutions' own protocols. Collaborator samples were shipped for TCRbeta analysis as frozen whole blood, isolated PBMCs, or DNA extracted from either sample type. The immunoSEQ Assay, a bias-controlled multiplex PCR, was used to amplify TCRbeta CDR3 regions from genomic DNA. For the original study's pipeline: The number of nucleated cells in each sample was estimated from the amplification of reference gene primers within the assay. Sequence reads were collapsed and filtered to measure the absolute abundance of every unique TCRbeta CDR3 rearrangement. Productive Simpson clonality was computed per sample as the square root of Simpson's diversity index over productive rearrangements. As stored in TCRdb, this immuneACCESS dataset retains in-frame rearrangements with V and J assigned. A fraction of the clones does not appear; measured against another copy, unresolved V genes explain less than half of the discrepancy, and the remainder lacks a known reason. The V and J calls and clone size were taken over from that table, and D and trimming were inferred from the DNA. The sample table shows more than 100,000 clones, and less than 90% are seen once. In total, the top ten clones hold about 1.5% of the sample.

The origin of this receptor is a man between 60 and 70 years old with acute or convalescent COVID-19. The sequenced material came from peripheral blood.

DNA sequence: TGTGCCAGCAGCTCCCGGCAGGGGGCCACTGGGGCCAACGTCCTGACTTTC. This translates into CASSSRQGATGANVLTF. The rearrangement joined TRBV11-3 to TRBJ2-6, with 8 junctional bases fitting TRBD1. V trim: 4 bases; J trim: 2 bases; unmatched bases: 7. The CDR3, from cysteine to phenylalanine, totals 17 residues. The sequence is cut down to CDR3 DNA, 51 bases in frame from base 1. The germline V gene encodes CDR1 SGHNT and CDR2 YENEEA.